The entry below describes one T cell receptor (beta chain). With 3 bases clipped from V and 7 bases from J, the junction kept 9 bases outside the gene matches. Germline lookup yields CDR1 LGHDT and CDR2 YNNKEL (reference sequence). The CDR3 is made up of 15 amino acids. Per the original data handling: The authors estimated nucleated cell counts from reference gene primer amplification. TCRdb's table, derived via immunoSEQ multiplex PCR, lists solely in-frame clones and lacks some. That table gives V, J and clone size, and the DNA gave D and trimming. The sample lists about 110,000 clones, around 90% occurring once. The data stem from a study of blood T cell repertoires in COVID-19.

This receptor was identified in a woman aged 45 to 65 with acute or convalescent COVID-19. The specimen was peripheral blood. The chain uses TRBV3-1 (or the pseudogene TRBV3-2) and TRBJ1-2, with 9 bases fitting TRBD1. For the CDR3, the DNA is TGTGCCAGCAGCCAGGGGGACAGGGAGTTCGGTGGCTACACCTTC. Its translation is CASSQGDREFGGYTF.